This T cell receptor (beta chain) was observed in a study of spatial heterogeneity in lung cancer. Across the whole study: Compared with alpha-chain sequences, beta-chain sequences were consistently detected in greater numbers. Raw reads contained each unique TCR and UMI combination more than ten times on average. Study-wide findings and caveats: Ubiquitous expanded tumor TCRs were observed in blood more at resection than follow-up.

This clonotype appeared many times. Its target is not known. Time point specified: blood at routine non-recurrence follow-up after resection. Unsorted whole RNA samples from tumor, nontumor lung or frozen PBMC were sequenced. V shed 3 bases and J shed 4 bases, with 13 bases lying between them. Germline CDR1 reads MGHRA; CDR2 reads YSYEKL. The CDR3 extends over 16 amino acids. In the library, each TCR cDNA molecule bore its own unique molecular identifier. Each CDR3 protein gets one entry after TCRdb re-called the 5' RACE reads with MiXCR. The top ten hold 16% of the sample, which has around 110,000 distinct CDR3 sequences, approximately 12% seen once.

The sequencing used PBMCs, collected at follow-up. This chain connects TRBV4-1 to TRBJ1-6; TRBD1 might be the D (5 bases). This sequence was found in a male donor with early-stage non-small cell lung cancer. The CDR3 sequence: CASSQDGTEYNSPLHF. CDR3 sequence (DNA): TGCGCCAGCAGCCAGGACGGGACTGAGTATAATTCACCCCTCCACTTT.